The 20 T cell receptor beta chains presented below share a single source sample, sequenced in a study of T cell responses to AZD1222 COVID-19 vaccine (TCRdb year 2021). Receptor libraries were prepared by the immunoSEQ multiplex PCR assay. TCRdb provides this immuneACCESS table in a form limited to in-frame rearrangements. Some clones are lacking; in checked studies, under half of them reflect an unresolved V gene, and why the rest are absent is not known. This sample has 130,000 or so clones in its table, and 84% of those were observed once. About a quarter of the sample goes to the ten largest clones. The intended sense of this specimen's time point label: about 28 days (+/-7) after the second vaccine dose. The material sequenced was peripheral blood, taken 28 days after the second AZD1222 dose. The source is an adult who received the AZD1222 COVID-19 vaccine.

V and J are TRBV24-1 and TRBJ2-5; 8 bases map to TRBD2. The CDR3 consists of 13 residues. The V and J ends lost 8 bases and 3 bases, in that order; junction bases with no gene match: 4. The germline gives CDR1 KGHDR, CDR2 SFDVKD. The DNA for the CDR3 is TGTGCCACCATGCGTAGCGGGGAAGAGACCCAGTACTTC. Its translation: CATMRSGEETQYF.

The chain joins TRBV28 to TRBJ2-3, with TRBD1 matching over 10 bases. CDR1 and CDR2 (germline): MDHEN, SYDVKM. CDR3 length equals 17 residues. J gave up 2 bases and V 6 bases, and 11 bases lay outside the gene matches. The CDR3 coding sequence is TGTGCCAGCAGGGACTTTTCAGGACAGGGGGACACAGATACGCAGTATTTT. Protein: CASRDFSGQGDTDTQYF.

This rearrangement joins TRBV15 to TRBJ1-4; D possibly corresponds to TRBD1 (6 bases). CDR1 is LNHNV, CDR2 YYDKDF, per germline (reference sequence). The V gene lost 5 bases and the J gene lost 5 bases, with 15 bases spanning the gap. The CDR3 is 15 amino acids. Here the CDR3 reads CATSGGGRENEKLFF. CDR3 sequence (DNA): TGTGCCACCAGCGGCGGGGGCAGGGAAAATGAAAAACTGTTTTTT. The variable domain in full, completed from reference TRBV15 and TRBJ1-4, reads DAMVIQNPRYQVTQFGKPVTLSCSQTLNHNVMYWYQQKSSQAPKLLFHYYDKDFNNEADTPDNFQSRRPNTSFCFLDIRSPGLGDTAMYLCATSGGGRENEKLFFGSGTQLSVL.

A single count supports this clone. The rearrangement links TRBV28 to TRBJ1-4; D may be TRBD1 (5 bases). The CDR3 sequence is 18 residues long. The V gene lost 1 base and the J gene lost 0 bases, with 15 bases spanning the gap. Germline V CDR1 and CDR2: MDHEN, SYDVKM. The CDR3 sequence is CASSLSRRVGATNEKLFF. The CDR3 DNA is TGTGCCAGCAGTTTATCCCGACGGGTGGGGGCAACTAATGAAAAACTGTTTTTT.

The J gene is TRBJ1-3, the V gene TRBV4-1; D not resolved. The CDR3 extends over 13 amino acids. CDR1 MGHRA and CDR2 YSYEKL come from the germline V gene. The V end was cut by 0 bases, the J end by 5 bases, with 5 bases between. CDR3 nucleotides: TGCGCCAGCAGCCAAGATCGGCGAAACACCATATATTTT. The encoded protein is CASSQDRRNTIYF.

This chain connects TRBV27 to TRBJ1-3, with no clear D. Trimming stripped 5 bases from V and 3 bases from J, with 2 bases between. Germline CDR1 MNHEY, CDR2 SMNVEV (reference sequence). This CDR3 is built from 11 residues. CDR3 protein: CASSDGNTIYF. The CDR3, as DNA: TGTGCCAGCAGTGATGGAAACACCATATATTTT.

The chain carries TRBV9 and TRBJ1-2; the match to TRBD1 covers 7 bases. Germline V CDR1 and CDR2: SGDLS, YYNGEE. The CDR3 consists of 16 residues. The junction had 9 bases not matched to a gene; V was cut back by 4 bases and J by 0 bases. The CDR3 bases are TGTGCCAGCAGCCCTCGACAGGGTTCGGCTAACTATGGCTACACCTTC. Encoded protein: CASSPRQGSANYGYTF.

This rearrangement joins TRBV5-6 to TRBJ2-1; D unclear. The CDR3 has 13 residues. V lost 2 bases to trimming and J lost 8 bases, with 11 bases between them. Germline assignment: CDR1 SGHDT and CDR2 YYEEEE. In DNA form, the CDR3 reads TGTGCCAGCAGCTTAACGTCTGTATATGAGCAGTTCTTC. Protein sequence: CASSLTSVYEQFF.

The gene calls are TRBV4-3 and TRBJ1-4; TRBD1 might be the D (5 bases). V was pared by 6 bases and J by 8 bases, with 13 bases between. The CDR3 is 13 residues long. Germline lookup yields CDR1 LGHNA and CDR2 YSLEER. The CDR3 DNA reads as TGCGCCAGCAGGGATGGGACTACGGAAAAACTGTTTTTT. Its translation: CASRDGTTEKLFF.

This clone was counted a few times. The V and J genes are TRBV6-2 or TRBV6-3 and TRBJ1-1; D perhaps matches TRBD1 (6 bases). The CDR3 has 15 amino acids. V was trimmed by 5 bases and J by 2 bases, leaving 15 bases between them. CDR1 and CDR2 (germline): MNHEY, SVGEGT. This chain's CDR3 is CASSPIGQTNTEAFF. Here the CDR3 DNA reads TGTGCCAGCAGTCCGATAGGACAGACAAACACTGAAGCTTTCTTT.

The rearrangement uses TRBV28 and TRBJ1-5; possibly TRBD1 for D (6 bases). There are 16 residues in the CDR3. V was cut by 6 bases and J by 6 bases, with 21 bases left in between. The germline gives CDR1 MDHEN, CDR2 SYDVKM. Here the CDR3 reads CASSVTTGSGSQPQHF. Written as DNA, the CDR3 is TGTGCCAGCAGCGTTACTACAGGGAGTGGTAGTCAGCCCCAGCATTTT.

The rearrangement joins TRBV29-1 to TRBJ2-3; 10 bases map to TRBD1. Germline V gives CDR1 SQVTM, CDR2 ANQGSEA. The J segment lost 4 bases and the V segment lost 1 base, leaving 2 bases of the junction unmatched. The CDR3 length is 14 residues. The CDR3 DNA follows: TGCAGCGTTGAAGGAGGACAGGGGGCAGATACGCAGTATTTT. Translated: CSVEGGQGADTQYF.

The chain links TRBV30 to TRBJ2-5, with D tentatively TRBD1 (5 bases). This CDR3 has 13 amino acids. The germline V gene has CDR1 GTSNPN and CDR2 SVGIG (reference sequence). The germline V and J ends were trimmed by 3 bases and 2 bases, with 10 bases remaining between them. CDR3 residues: CAWSPDRQETQYF. The CDR3 bases are TGTGCCTGGAGCCCAGACAGACAAGAGACCCAGTACTTC.

This chain uses TRBV7-2 with TRBJ1-2; D ambiguous. V was pared by 1 base and J by 5 bases, with 11 bases between. Germline V CDR1 and CDR2: SGHTA, FQGNSA. CDR3 size: 14 residues. The CDR3 coding sequence is TGTGCCAGCAGCTTAGAGGACGGCCGGTATGGCTACACCTTC. This gives the protein CASSLEDGRYGYTF. The variable domain in full, with the rest retrieved from reference TRBV7-2 and TRBJ1-2, is GAGVSQSPSNKVTEKGKDVELRCDPISGHTALYWYRQSLGQGLEFLIYFQGNSAPDKSGLPSDRFSAERTGGSVSTLTIQRTQQEDSAVYLCASSLEDGRYGYTFGSGTRLTVV.

V usage is TRBV7-3 and J usage is TRBJ2-5, with 7 bases fitting TRBD1. CDR1 and CDR2 (germline): SGHTA, FQGTGA. The V gene end was trimmed by 2 bases and the J gene end by 4 bases; junction bases not matched to a gene: 10. The CDR3 spans 16 residues. This CDR3 reads CASSLLGRGTAETQYF. DNA for the CDR3: TGTGCCAGCAGCTTATTAGGGCGTGGGACAGCAGAGACCCAGTACTTC.

The chain joins TRBV19 to TRBJ1-2; no firm D call. The CDR3 length is 15 residues. V lost 1 base and J lost 8, with 17 bases in between. Germline values: CDR1 LNHDA, CDR2 SQIVND (reference sequence). This CDR3 reads CASSIVGPSLGGYTF. The CDR3 DNA reads TGTGCCAGTAGTATAGTTGGCCCCAGCTTAGGAGGCTACACCTTC.

V is TRBV6-5 and J is TRBJ1-2, with D hard to call. V was clipped by 0 bases and J by 11 bases, with 7 bases between them. Germline CDR1 and CDR2: MNHEY and SVGAGI. This CDR3 comprises 11 residues. The CDR3 sequence: CASSYSGEYTF. CDR3 nucleotide sequence: TGTGCCAGCAGTTACTCGGGAGAGTACACCTTC.

The J gene is TRBJ1-1, the V gene TRBV5-5, with D possibly TRBD1 on 5 matching bases. Germline values: CDR1 SGHKS, CDR2 YYEKEE (reference sequence). The CDR3 covers 16 residues. Trimming left V 0 bases short and J 4 bases short, with 16 bases between. The CDR3 is CASSLEGAHSSTEAFF. The CDR3 DNA follows: TGTGCCAGCAGCTTGGAAGGGGCTCACAGTTCCACTGAAGCTTTCTTT.

The rearrangement links TRBV5-1 to TRBJ2-3, with D tentatively TRBD1 or TRBD2 (5 bases each). Trimming left V 6 bases short and J 2 bases short, with 16 bases between. CDR3 length: 15 residues. Germline V gives CDR1 SGHRS, CDR2 YFSETQ. CDR3 protein: CASTHGAAFTDTQYF. In nucleotides, the CDR3 is TGCGCCAGCACCCACGGGGCTGCCTTCACAGATACGCAGTATTTT. The full variable domain, with the rest looked up from reference TRBV5-1 and TRBJ2-3, is KAGVTQTPRYLIKTRGQQVTLSCSPISGHRSVSWYQQTPGQGLQFLFEYFSETQRNKGNFPGRFSGRQFSNSRSEMNVSTLELGDSALYLCASTHGAAFTDTQYFGPGTRLTVL.

This chain uses TRBV6-5 with TRBJ1-5; TRBD1 matches 8 bases. Germline V gene lookup returns CDR1 MNHEY and CDR2 SVGAGI. V shed 6 bases and J 7 bases; nucleotides not matched to a gene: 5. The CDR3 loop spans 13 amino acids. CDR3 in amino acids: CASRDRVDQPQHF. CDR3 DNA: TGTGCCAGCAGGGACAGGGTGGACCAGCCCCAGCATTTT.